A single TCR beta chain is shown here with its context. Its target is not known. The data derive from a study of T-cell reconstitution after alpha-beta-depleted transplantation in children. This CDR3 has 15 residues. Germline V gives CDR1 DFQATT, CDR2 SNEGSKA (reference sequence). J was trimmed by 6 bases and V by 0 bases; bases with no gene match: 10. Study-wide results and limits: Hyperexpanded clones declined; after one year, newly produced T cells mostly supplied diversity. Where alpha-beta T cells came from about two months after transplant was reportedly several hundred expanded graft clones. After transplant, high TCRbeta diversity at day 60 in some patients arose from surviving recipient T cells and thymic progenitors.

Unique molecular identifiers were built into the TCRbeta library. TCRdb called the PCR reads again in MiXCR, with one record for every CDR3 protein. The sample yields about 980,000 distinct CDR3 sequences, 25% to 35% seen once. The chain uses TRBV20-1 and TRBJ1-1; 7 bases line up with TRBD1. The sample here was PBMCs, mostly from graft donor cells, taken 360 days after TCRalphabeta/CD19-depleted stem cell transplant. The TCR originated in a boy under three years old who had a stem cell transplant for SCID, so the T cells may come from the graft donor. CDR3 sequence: CSARDVRGRAAEAFF. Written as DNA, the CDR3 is TGCAGTGCTAGAGATGTAAGGGGGCGAGCGGCTGAAGCTTTCTTT.